These 2 T cell receptor beta chains share one sample of origin, sequenced in a study of blood T cell repertoires in COVID-19. Data came from immunoSEQ multiplex PCR; TCRdb stores just in-frame clones and leaves some out. The repertoire holds some 130,000 clones, with roughly 80% as singletons. Sequences were obtained from peripheral blood. These receptors all come from a man aged 55 to 69 with acute or convalescent COVID-19.

The V gene is TRBV18, the J gene TRBJ2-5; D perhaps matches TRBD2 (5 bases). This CDR3 has 19 residues. CDR1 is KGHSH, CDR2 LQKENI, per germline. V gave up 3 bases and J gave up 3 bases, with 26 bases separating them. The CDR3, as DNA: TGTGCCAGCTCACCCACGGCCTCAGAGGCGGTTTCTAGCAAAGAGACCCAGTACTTC. Protein sequence: CASSPTASEAVSSKETQYF.

This clone was counted ten times or more. CDR3 DNA: TGTGCCAGCAGCCAAGATCGGCAGGGGAACAATCAGCCCCAGCATTTT. Protein sequence: CASSQDRQGNNQPQHF. The rearrangement uses TRBV4-2 and TRBJ1-5; a weak D match, TRBD1 (6 bases). Per the germline V gene, CDR1 is LGHNA and CDR2 is YNFKEQ. The ends were cut back, 0 bases at V and 3 bases at J, with 12 bases in the middle. The CDR3 covers 16 residues.